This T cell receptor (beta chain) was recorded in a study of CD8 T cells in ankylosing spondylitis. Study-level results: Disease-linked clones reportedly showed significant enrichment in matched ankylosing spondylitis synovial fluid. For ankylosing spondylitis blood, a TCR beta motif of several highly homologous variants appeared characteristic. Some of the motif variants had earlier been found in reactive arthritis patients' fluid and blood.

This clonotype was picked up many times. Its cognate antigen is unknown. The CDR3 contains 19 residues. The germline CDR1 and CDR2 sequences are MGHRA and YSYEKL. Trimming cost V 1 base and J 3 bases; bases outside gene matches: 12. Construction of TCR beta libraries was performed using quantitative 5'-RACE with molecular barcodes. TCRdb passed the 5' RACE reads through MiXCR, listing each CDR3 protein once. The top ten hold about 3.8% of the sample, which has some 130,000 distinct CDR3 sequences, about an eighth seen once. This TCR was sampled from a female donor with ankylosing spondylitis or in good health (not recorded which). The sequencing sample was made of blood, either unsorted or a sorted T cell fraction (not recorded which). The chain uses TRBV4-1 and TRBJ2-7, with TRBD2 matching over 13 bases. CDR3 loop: CASSQGPGTSGDRVYEQYF. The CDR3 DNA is TGCGCCAGCAGCCAAGGTCCCGGGACTAGCGGGGATCGGGTCTACGAGCAGTACTTC.